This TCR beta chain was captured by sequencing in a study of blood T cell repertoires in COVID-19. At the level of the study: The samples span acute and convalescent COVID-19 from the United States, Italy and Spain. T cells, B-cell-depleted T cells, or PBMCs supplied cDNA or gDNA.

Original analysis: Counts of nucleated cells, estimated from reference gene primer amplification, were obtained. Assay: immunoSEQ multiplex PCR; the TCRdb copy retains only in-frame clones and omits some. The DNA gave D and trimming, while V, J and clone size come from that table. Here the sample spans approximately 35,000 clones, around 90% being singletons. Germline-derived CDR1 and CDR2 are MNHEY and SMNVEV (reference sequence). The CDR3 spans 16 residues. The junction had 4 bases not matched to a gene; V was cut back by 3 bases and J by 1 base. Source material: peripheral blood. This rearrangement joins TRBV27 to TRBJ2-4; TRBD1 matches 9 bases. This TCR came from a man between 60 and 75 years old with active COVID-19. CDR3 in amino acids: CASSFSTGGAKNIQYF. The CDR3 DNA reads TGTGCCAGCAGTTTTTCGACAGGGGGTGCCAAAAACATTCAGTACTTC.